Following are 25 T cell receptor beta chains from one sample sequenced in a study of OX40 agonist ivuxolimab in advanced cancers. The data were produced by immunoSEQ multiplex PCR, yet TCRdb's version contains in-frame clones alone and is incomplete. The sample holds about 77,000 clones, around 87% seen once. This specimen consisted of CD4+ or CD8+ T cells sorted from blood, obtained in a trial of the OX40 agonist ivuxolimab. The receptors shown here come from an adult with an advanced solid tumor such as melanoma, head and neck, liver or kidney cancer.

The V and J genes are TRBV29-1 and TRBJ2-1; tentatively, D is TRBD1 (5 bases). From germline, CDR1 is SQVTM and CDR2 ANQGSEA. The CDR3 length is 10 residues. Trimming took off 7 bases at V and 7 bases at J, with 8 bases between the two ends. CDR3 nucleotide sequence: TGCAGCGCCCCAGGGAATGAGCAGTTCTTC. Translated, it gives CSAPGNEQFF.

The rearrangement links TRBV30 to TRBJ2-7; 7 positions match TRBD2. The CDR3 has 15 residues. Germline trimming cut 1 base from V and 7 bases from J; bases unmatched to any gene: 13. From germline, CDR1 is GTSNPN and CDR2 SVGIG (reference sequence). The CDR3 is CAWSEVRGVVREQYF. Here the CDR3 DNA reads TGTGCCTGGAGTGAAGTCCGGGGGGTAGTACGGGAGCAGTACTTC.

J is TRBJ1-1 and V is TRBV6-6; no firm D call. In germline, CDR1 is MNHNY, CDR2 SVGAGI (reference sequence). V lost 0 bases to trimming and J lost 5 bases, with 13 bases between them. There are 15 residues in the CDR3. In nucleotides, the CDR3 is TGTGCCAGCAGTTACTCGAGTAGCCCGGGGACTGAAGCTTTCTTT. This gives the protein CASSYSSSPGTEAFF.

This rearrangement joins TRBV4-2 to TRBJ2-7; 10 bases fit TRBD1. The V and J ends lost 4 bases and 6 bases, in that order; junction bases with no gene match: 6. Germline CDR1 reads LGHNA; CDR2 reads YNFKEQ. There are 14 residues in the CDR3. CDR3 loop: CASSRRDRGSEQYF. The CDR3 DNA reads TGTGCCAGCAGCCGCAGGGACAGGGGAAGCGAGCAGTACTTC.

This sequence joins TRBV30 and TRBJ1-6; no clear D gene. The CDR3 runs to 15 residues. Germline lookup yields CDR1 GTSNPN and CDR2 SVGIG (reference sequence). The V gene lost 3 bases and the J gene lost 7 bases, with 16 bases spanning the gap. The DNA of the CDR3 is TGTGCCTGGAGCCGAGGGAAGGGAACCAATTCACCCCTCCACTTT. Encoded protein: CAWSRGKGTNSPLHF. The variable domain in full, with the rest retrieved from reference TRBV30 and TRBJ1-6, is SQTIHQWPATLVQPVGSPLSLECTVEGTSNPNLYWYRQAAGRGLQLLFYSVGIGQISSEVPQNLSASRPQDRQFILSSKKLLLSDSGFYLCAWSRGKGTNSPLHFGNGTRLTVT.

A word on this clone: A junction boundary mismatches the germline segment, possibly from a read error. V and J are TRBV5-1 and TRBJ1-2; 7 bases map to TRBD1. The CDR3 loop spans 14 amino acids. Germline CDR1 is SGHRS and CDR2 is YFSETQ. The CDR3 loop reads CASSQLTGVGGHTF. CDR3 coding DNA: TGCGCCAGCAGCCAATTAACAGGGGTCGGTGGCCACACCTTC. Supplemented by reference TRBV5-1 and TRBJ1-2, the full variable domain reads KAGVTQTPRYLIKTRGQQVTLSCSPISGHRSVSWYQQTPGQGLQFLFEYFSETQRNKGNFPGRFSGRQFSNSRSEMNVSTLELGDSALYLCASSQLTGVGGHTFGSGTRLTVV.

The DNA for the CDR3 is TGCGCCAGCAGTGAGTCGGCTAGCGGGGGGGGGACGCAGTATTTT. It translates to CASSESASGGGTQYF. V is TRBV10-1 and J is TRBJ2-3; TRBD2 agrees at 12 bases. The CDR3 contains 15 residues. The germline V gene has CDR1 WNHNN and CDR2 SYGVQD (reference sequence). V gave up 0 bases and J gave up 9 bases; unmatched junction bases: 4.

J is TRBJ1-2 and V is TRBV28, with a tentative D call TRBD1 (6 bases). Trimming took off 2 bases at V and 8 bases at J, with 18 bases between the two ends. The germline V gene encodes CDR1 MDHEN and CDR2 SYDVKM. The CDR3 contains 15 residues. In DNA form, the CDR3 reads TGTGCCAGCAGTTTAACAGGTCCAGGGGCGCGCGGCTACACCTTC. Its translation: CASSLTGPGARGYTF.

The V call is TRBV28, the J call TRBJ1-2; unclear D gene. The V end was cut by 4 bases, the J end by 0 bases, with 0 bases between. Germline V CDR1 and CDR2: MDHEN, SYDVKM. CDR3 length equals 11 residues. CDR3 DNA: TGTGCCAGCAGTTCTAACTATGGCTACACCTTC. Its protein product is CASSSNYGYTF.

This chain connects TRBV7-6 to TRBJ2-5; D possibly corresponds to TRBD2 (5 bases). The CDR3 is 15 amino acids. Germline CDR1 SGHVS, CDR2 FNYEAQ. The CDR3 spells CVVGSGIAGGETQYF. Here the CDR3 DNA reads TGTGTGGTCGGGTCTGGGATCGCCGGCGGGGAGACCCAGTACTTC.

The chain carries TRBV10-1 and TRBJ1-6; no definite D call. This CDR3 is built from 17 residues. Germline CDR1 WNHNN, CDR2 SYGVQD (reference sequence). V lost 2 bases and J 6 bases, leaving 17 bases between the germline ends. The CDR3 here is CASSEPWTHQGNSPLHF. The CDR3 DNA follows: TGCGCCAGCAGTGAGCCATGGACTCACCAAGGTAATTCACCCCTCCACTTT.

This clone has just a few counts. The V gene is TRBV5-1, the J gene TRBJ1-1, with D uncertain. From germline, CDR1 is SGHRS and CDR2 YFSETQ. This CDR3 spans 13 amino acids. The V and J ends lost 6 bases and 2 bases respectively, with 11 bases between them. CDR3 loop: CASTEDGNTEAFF. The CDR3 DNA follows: TGCGCCAGCACAGAAGACGGAAACACTGAAGCTTTCTTT.

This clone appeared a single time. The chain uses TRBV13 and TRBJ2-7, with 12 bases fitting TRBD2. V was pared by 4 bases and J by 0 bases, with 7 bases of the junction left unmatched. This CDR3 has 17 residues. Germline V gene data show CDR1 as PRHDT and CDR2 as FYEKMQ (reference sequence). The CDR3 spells CASSYRLAGDSSYEQYF. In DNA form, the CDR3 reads TGTGCCAGCAGCTACCGACTAGCGGGGGATAGCTCCTACGAGCAGTACTTC.

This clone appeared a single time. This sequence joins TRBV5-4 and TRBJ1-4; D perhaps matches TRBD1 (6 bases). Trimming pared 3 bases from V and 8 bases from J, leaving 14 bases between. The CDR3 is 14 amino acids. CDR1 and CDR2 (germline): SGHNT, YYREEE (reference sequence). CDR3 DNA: TGTGCCAGCAGCTCTCCGGGGGCTAGGGAAAAACTGTTTTTT. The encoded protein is CASSSPGAREKLFF.

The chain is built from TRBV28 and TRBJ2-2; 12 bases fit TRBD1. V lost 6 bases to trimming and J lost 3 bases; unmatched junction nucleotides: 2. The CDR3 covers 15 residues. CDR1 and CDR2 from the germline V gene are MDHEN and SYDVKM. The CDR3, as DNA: TGTGCCAGCAGCCGGGACAGGGGGCACACCGGGGAGCTGTTTTTT. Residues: CASSRDRGHTGELFF.

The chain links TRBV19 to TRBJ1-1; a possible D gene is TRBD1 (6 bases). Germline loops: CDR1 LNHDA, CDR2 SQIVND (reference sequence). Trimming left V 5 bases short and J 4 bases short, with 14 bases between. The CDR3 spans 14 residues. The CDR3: CASSLQGGGTEAFF. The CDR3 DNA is TGTGCCAGTAGTTTACAGGGAGGGGGCACTGAAGCTTTCTTT.

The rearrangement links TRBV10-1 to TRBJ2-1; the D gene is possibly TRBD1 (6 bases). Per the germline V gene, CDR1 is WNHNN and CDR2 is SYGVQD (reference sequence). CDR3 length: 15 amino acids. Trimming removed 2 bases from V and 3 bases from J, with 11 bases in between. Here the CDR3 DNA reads TGCGCCAGCAGTGAGAGGAGACAGGACTACAATGAGCAGTTCTTC. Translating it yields CASSERRQDYNEQFF.

CDR3 residues: CARTGAGVLDTQYF. CDR3 bases: TGTGCCAGGACGGGGGCGGGAGTTTTAGATACGCAGTATTTT. This chain connects TRBV19 to TRBJ2-3; TRBD2 is a possible D gene (7 bases). The CDR3 contains 14 residues. The V end was cut by 9 bases, the J end by 5 bases, with 18 bases between. The V gene's germline CDR1 is LNHDA and CDR2 SQIVND (reference sequence).

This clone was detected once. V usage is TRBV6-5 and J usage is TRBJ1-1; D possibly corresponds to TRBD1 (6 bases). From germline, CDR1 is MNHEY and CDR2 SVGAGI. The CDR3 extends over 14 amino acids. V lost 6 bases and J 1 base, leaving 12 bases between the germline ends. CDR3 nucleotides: TGTGCCAGCAGGGCGGGGACAACGAACACTGAAGCTTTCTTT. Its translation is CASRAGTTNTEAFF.

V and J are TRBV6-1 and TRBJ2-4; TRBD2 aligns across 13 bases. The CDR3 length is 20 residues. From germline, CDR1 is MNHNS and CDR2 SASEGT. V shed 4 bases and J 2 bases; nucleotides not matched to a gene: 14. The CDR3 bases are TGTGCCAGCAGTGTACCGTCTACTAGCGGGAGGGCAGGACCCAAAAACATTCAGTACTTC. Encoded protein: CASSVPSTSGRAGPKNIQYF.

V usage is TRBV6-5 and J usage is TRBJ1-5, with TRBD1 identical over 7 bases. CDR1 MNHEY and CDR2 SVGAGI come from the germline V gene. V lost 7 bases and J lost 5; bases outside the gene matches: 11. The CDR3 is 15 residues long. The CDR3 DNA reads TGTGCCAGCACCCAAACCCGGGACAGTCATCAGCCCCAGCATTTT. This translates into CASTQTRDSHQPQHF.

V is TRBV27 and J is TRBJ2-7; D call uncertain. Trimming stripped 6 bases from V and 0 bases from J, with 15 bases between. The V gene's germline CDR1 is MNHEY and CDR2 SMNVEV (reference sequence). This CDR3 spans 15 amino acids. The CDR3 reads CASSPAWTPSYEQYF. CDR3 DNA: TGTGCCAGCAGCCCAGCGTGGACGCCCTCCTACGAGCAGTACTTC.

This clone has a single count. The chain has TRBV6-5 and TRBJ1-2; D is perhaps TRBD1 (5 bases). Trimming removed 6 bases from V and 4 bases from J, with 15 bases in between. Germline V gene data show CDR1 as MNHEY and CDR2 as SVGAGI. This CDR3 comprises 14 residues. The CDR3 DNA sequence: TGTGCCAGCAGCCAAGGGGCCGGGGGCTATGGCTACACCTTC. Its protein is CASSQGAGGYGYTF.

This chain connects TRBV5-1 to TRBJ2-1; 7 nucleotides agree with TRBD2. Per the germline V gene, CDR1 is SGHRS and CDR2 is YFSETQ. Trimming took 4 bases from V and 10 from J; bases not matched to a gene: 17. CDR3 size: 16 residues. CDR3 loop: CASSETGPLRGTEQFF. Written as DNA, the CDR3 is TGCGCCAGCAGCGAGACGGGCCCCTTGCGGGGGACGGAGCAGTTCTTC.

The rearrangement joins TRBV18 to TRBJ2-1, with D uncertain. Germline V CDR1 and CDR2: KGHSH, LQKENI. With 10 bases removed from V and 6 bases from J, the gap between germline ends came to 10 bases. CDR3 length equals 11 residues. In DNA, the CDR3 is TGTGCCACCTCTGCCATCAATGAGCAGTTCTTC. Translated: CATSAINEQFF. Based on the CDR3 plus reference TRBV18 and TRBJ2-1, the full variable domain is NAGVMQNPRHLVRRRGQEARLRCSPMKGHSHVYWYRQLPEEGLKFMVYLQKENIIDESGMPKERFSAEFPKEGPSILRIQQVVRGDSAAYFCATSAINEQFFGPGTRLTVL.